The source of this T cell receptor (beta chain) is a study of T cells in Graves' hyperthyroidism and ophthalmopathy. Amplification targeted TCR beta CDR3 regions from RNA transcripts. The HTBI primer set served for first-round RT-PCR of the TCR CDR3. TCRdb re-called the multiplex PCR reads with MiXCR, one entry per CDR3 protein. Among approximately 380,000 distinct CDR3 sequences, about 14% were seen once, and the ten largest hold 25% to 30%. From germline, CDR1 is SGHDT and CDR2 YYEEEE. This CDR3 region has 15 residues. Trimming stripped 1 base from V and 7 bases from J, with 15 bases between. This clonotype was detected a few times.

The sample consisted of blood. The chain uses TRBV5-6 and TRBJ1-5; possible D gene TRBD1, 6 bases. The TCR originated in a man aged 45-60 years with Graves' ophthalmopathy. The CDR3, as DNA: TGTGCCAGCAGCTTGCTGAACAGGGATGGGCAGCCCCAGCATTTT. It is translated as CASSLLNRDGQPQHF. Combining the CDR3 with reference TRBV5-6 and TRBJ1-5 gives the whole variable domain DAGVTQSPTHLIKTRGQQVTLRCSPKSGHDTVSWYQQALGQGPQFIFQYYEEEERQRGNFPDRFSGHQFPNYSSELNVNALLLGDSALYLCASSLLNRDGQPQHFGDGTRLSIL.